The T cell receptor (beta chain) described here comes from a study of blood T cell repertoires in COVID-19. Germline-derived CDR1 and CDR2 are SGHRS and YFSETQ. The V and J ends lost 0 bases and 4 bases respectively, with 16 bases between them. This CDR3 region has 16 residues. Sequencing used immunoSEQ multiplex PCR; TCRdb keeps in-frame clones, though not all of them. The sample lists 350,000 or so clones, almost 90% seen once, with approximately 1% in the top ten. This clone was counted once. The sequenced sample was PBMCs or T cells enriched from blood (not recorded which). The chain joins TRBV5-1 to TRBJ1-1; tentative D call: TRBD1 (6 bases). This receptor was identified in a young woman who had been exposed to COVID-19. The CDR3, as DNA: TGCGCCAGCAGCTTGGGTGGGTCAGGGGTTGGCACTGAAGCTTTCTTT. Protein product: CASSLGGSGVGTEAFF.